This T cell receptor (beta chain) was retrieved from a study of beta chain features in type 1 diabetes. Study outcomes and limitations: Patients with Type 1 diabetes showed moderately but significantly shorter TCRB CDR3s in all four CD4+ subsets.

This CDR3 has 14 residues. The germline gives CDR1 SQVTM, CDR2 ANQGSEA. The V segment lost 1 base and the J segment 1 base; nucleotides outside the gene matches: 0. The sequenced template was cDNA made from the entire isolated RNA. Sequenced by immunoSEQ multiplex PCR; TCRdb stores in-frame clones only, minus some. The table lists 200,000 to 300,000 clones, over 20% of them singletons. Only a few counts were recorded for this clone. Its antigen remains unidentified. The chain joins TRBV29-1 to TRBJ2-3; 9 bases map to TRBD2. The sequenced material came from naive CD4+ T cells from blood. This sequence originates from a middle-aged woman with type 1 diabetes. CDR3 nucleotides: TGCAGCGTTGAAGGGACTAGCGGCACAGATACGCAGTATTTT. Translation gives CSVEGTSGTDTQYF.